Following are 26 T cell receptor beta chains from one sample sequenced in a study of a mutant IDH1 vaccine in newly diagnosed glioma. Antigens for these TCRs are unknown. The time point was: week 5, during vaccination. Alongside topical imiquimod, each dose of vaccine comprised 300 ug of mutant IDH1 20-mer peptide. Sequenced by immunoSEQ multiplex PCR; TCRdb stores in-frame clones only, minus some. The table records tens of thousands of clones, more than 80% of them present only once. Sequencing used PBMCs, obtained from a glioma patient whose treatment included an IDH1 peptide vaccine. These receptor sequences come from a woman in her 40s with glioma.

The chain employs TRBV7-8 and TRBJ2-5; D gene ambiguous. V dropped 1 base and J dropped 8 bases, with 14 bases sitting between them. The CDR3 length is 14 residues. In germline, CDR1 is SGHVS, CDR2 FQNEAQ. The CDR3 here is CASSLVLVPGTQYF. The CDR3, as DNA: TGTGCCAGCAGCTTAGTTCTAGTCCCAGGAACCCAGTACTTC. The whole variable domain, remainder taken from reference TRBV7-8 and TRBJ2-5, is GAGVSQSPRYKVAKRGQDVALRCDPISGHVSLFWYQQALGQGPEFLTYFQNEAQLDKSGLPSDRFFAERPEGSVSTLKIQRTQQEDSAVYLCASSLVLVPGTQYFGPGTRLLVL.

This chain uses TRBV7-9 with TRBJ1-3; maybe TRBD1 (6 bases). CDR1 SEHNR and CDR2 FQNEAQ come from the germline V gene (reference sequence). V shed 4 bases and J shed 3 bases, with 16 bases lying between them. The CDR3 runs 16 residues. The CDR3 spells CASSSNREKVGNTIYF. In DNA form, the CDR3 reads TGTGCCAGCAGCTCGAACAGGGAAAAAGTTGGAAACACCATATATTTT.

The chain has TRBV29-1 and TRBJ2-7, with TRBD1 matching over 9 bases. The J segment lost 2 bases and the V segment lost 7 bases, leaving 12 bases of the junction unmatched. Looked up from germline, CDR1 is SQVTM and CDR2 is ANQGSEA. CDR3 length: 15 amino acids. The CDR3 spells CSGIIPGQGPYEQYF. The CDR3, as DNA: TGCAGCGGCATAATACCGGGACAGGGCCCCTACGAGCAGTACTTC.

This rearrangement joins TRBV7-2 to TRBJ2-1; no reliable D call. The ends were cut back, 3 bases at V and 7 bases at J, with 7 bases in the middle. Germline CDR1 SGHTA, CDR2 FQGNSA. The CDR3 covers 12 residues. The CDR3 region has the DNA TGTGCCAGCAGCTTTCCCCCTAATGAGCAGTTCTTC. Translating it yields CASSFPPNEQFF.

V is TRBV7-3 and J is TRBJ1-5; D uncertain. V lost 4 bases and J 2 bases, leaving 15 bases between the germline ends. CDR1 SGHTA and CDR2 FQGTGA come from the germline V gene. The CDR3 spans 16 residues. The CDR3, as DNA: TGTGCCAGCAGCTGGGGAGTCCGGGTGTGCAATCAGCCCCAGCATTTT. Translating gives CASSWGVRVCNQPQHF.

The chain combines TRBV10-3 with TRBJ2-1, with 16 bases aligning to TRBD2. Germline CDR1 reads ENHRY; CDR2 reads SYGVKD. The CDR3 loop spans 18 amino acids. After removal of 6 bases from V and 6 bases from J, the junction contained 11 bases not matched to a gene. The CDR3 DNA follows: TGTGCCATCAGACCGGGACTAGCGGGAGGGATTCTTGGCAATGAGCAGTTCTTC. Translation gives CAIRPGLAGGILGNEQFF.

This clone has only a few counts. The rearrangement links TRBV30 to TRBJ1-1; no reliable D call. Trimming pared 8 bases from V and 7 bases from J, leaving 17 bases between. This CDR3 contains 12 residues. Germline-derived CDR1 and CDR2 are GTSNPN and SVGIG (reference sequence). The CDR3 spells CAGLIPRIEAFF. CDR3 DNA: TGTGCCGGATTGATCCCCCGAATTGAAGCTTTCTTT.

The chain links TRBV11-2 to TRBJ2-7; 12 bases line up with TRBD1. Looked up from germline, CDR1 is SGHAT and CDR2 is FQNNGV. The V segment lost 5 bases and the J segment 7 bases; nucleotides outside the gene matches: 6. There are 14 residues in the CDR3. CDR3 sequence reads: CASSAGTGGWEQYF. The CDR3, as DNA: TGTGCCAGCAGCGCCGGGACAGGGGGCTGGGAGCAGTACTTC.

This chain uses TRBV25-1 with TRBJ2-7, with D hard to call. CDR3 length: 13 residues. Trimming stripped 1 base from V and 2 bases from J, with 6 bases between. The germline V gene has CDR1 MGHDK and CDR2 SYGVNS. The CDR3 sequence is CASSESVTYEQYF. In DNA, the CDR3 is TGTGCCAGCAGTGAATCGGTCACCTACGAGCAGTACTTC.

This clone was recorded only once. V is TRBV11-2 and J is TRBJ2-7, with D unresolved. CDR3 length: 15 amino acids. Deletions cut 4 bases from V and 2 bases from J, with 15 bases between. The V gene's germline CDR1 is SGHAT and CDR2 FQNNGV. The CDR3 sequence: CASSSPFAATYEQYF. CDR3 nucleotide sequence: TGTGCCAGCAGCTCCCCTTTCGCGGCTACCTACGAGCAGTACTTC.

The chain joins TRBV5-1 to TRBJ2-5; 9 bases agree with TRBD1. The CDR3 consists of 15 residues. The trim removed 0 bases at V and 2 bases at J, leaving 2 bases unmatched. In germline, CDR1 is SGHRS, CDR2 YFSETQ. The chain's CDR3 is CASSLGGQGQETQYF. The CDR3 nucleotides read TGCGCCAGCAGCTTGGGGGGACAGGGACAAGAGACCCAGTACTTC.

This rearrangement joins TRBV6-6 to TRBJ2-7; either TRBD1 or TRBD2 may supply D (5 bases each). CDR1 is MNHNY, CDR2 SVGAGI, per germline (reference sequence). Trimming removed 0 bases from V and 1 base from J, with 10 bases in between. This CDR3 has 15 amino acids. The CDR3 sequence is CASSYSRGRSYEQYF. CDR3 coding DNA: TGTGCCAGCAGTTACTCGAGGGGCCGATCCTACGAGCAGTACTTC.

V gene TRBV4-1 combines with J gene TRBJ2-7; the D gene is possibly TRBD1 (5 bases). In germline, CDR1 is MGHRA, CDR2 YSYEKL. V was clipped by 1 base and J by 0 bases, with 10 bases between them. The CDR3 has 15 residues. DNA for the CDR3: TGCGCCAGCAGCCAAGCGGCAGGGTACTCCTACGAGCAGTACTTC. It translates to CASSQAAGYSYEQYF.

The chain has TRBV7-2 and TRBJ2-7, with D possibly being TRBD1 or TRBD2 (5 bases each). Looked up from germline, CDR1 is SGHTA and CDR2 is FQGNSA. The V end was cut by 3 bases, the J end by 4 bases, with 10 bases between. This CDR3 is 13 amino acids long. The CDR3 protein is CASSLGREYEQYF. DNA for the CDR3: TGTGCCAGCAGCTTGGGCAGGGAGTACGAGCAGTACTTC.

CDR3 residues: CASSFNGGTEAFF. CDR3 DNA: TGTGCCAGCAGCTTTAACGGGGGCACTGAAGCTTTCTTT. The J gene is TRBJ1-1, the V gene TRBV6-5, with a possible D match to TRBD1 (5 bases). Trimming removed 6 bases from V and 4 bases from J, with 12 bases in between. This CDR3 has 13 residues. Looked up from germline, CDR1 is MNHEY and CDR2 is SVGAGI.

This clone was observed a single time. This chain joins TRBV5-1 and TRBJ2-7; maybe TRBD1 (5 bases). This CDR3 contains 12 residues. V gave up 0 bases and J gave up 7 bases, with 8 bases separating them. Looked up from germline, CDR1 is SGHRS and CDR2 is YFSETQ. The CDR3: CASSLVGVEQYF. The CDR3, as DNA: TGCGCCAGCAGCTTGGTAGGGGTAGAGCAGTACTTC.

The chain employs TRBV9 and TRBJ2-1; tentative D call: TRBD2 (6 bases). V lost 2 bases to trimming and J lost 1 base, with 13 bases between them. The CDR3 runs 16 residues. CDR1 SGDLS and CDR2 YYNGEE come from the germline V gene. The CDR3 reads CASSVGPGASYNEQFF. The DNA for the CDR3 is TGTGCCAGCAGCGTGGGACCGGGAGCGTCCTACAATGAGCAGTTCTTC.

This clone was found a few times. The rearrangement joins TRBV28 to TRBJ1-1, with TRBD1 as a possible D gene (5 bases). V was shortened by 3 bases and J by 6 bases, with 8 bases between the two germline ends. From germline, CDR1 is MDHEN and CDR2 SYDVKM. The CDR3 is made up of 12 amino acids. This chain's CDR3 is CASSFWGAEAFF. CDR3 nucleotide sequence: TGTGCCAGCAGTTTCTGGGGGGCTGAAGCTTTCTTT.

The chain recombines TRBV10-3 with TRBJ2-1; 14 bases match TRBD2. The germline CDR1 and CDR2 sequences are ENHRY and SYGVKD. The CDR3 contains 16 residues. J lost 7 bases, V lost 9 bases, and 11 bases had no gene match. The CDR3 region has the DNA TGTGCCATTAACACCGGGACTAGCGGGAGTTTTAATGAGCAGTTCTTC. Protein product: CAINTGTSGSFNEQFF.

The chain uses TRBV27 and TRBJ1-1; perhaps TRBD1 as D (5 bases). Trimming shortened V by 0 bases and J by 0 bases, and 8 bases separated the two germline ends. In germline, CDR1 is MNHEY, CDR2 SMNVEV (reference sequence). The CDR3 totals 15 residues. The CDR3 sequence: CASSLSPGMNTEAFF. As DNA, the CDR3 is TGTGCCAGCAGTTTATCCCCAGGGATGAACACTGAAGCTTTCTTT.

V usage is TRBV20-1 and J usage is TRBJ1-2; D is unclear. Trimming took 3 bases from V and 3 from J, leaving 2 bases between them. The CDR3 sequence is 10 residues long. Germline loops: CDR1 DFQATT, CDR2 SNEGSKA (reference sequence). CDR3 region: CSARYYGYTF. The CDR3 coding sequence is TGCAGTGCTAGGTACTATGGCTACACCTTC.

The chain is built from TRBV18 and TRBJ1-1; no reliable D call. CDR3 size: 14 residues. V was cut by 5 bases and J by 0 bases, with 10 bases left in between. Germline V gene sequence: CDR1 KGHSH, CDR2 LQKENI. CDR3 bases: TGTGCCAGCTCATGGGCACAGTTGAACACTGAAGCTTTCTTT. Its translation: CASSWAQLNTEAFF.

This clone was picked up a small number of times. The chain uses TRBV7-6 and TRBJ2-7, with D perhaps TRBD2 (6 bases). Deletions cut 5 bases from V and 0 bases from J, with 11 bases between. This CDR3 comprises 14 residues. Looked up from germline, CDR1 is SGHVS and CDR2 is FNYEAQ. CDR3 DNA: TGTGCCAGCAGCCCGCGGGACTCCTCCTACGAGCAGTACTTC. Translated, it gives CASSPRDSSYEQYF.

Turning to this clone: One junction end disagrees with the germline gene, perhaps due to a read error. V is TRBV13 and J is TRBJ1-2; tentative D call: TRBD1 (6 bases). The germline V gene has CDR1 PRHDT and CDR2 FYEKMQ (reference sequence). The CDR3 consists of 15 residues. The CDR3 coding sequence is TGTGCCAGCAACTTAGGGGATCAGGGGAACTATGGCTACACCTTC. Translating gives CASNLGDQGNYGYTF. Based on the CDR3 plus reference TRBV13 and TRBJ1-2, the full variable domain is AAGVIQSPRHLIKEKRETATLKCYPIPRHDTVYWYQQGPGQDPQFLISFYEKMQSDKGSIPDRFSAQQFSDYHSELNMSSLELGDSALYFCASNLGDQGNYGYTFGSGTRLTVV.

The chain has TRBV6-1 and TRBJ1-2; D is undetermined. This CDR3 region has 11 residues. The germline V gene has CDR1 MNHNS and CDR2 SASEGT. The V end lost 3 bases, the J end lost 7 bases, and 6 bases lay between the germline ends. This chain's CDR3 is CASSDTSGYTF. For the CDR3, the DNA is TGTGCCAGCAGTGACACATCTGGCTACACCTTC.

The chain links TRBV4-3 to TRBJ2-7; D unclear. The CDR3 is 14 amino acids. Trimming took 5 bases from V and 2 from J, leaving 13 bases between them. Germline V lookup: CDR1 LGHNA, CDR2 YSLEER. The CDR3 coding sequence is TGCGCCAGCAGCACGAACCTTGGGGCCTACGAGCAGTACTTC. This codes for CASSTNLGAYEQYF.